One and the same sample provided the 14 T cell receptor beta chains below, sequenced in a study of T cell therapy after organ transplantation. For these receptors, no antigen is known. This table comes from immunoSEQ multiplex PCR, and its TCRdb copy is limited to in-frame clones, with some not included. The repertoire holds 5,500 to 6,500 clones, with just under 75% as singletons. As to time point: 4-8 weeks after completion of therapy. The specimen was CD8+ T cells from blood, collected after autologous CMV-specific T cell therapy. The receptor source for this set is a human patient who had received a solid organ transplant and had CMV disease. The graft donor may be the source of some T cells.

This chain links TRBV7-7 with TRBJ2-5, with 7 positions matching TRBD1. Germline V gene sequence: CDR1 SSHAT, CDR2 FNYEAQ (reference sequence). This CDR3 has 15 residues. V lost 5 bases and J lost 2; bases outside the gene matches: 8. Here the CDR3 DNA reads TGTGCCAGCAGCCGTACCGGGACAGAACAAGAGACCCAGTACTTC. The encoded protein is CASSRTGTEQETQYF.

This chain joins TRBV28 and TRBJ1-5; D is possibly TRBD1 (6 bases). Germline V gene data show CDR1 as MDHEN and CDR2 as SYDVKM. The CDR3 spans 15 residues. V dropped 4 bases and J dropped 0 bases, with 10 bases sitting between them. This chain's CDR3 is CASSSRGLSNQPQHF. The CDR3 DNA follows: TGTGCCAGCAGTTCCAGGGGACTTAGCAATCAGCCCCAGCATTTT.

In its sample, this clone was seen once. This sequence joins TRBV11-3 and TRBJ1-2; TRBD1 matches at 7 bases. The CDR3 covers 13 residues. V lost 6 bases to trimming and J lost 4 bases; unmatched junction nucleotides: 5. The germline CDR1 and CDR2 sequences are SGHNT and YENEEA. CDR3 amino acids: CASSTGASYGYTF. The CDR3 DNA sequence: TGTGCCAGCAGTACAGGGGCTAGCTATGGCTACACCTTC.

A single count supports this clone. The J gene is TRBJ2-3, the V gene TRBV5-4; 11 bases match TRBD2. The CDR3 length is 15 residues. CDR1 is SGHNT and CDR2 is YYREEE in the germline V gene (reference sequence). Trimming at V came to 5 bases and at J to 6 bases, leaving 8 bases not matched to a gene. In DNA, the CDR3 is TGTGCCAGCAGTCTGACTAGCGGGGCGAGCGATACGCAGTATTTT. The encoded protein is CASSLTSGASDTQYF.

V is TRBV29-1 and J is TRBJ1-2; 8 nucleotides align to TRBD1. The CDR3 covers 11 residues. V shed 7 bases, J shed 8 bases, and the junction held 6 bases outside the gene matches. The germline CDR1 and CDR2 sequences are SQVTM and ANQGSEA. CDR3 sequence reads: CSARGQDGYTF. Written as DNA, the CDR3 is TGCAGCGCCAGGGGGCAGGACGGCTACACCTTC.

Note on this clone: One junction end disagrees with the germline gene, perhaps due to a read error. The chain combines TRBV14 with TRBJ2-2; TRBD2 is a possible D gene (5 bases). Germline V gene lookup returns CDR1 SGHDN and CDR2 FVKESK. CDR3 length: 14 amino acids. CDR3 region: CASSQEIGYRGAVF. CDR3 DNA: TGTGCCAGCAGCCAAGAAATCGGGTACCGGGGAGCTGTTTTT. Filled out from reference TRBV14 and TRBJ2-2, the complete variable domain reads EAGVTQFPSHSVIEKGQTVTLRCDPISGHDNLYWYRRVMGKEIKFLLHFVKESKQDESGMPNNRFLAERTGGTYSTLKVQPAELEDSGVYFCASSQEIGYRGAVFGEGSRLTVL.

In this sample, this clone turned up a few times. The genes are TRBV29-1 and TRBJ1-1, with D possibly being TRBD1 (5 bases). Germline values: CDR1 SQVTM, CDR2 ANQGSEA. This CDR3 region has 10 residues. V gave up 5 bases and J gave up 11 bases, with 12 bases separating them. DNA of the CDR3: TGCAGCGTTATCAGGGAGGAGGCTTTCTTT. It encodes CSVIREEAFF.

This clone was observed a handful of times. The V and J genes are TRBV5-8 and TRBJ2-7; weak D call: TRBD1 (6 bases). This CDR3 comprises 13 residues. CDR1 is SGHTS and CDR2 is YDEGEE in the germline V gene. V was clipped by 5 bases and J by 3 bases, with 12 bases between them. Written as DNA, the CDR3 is TGTGCCAGCAGTCCACAGGGTAGCTACGAGCAGTACTTC. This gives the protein CASSPQGSYEQYF.

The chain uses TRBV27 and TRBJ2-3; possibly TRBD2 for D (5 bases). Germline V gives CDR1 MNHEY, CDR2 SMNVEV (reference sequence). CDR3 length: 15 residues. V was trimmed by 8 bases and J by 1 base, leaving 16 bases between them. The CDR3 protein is CASSNAGLRTDTQYF. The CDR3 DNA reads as TGTGCCAGCTCTAACGCAGGACTTCGCACAGATACGCAGTATTTT.

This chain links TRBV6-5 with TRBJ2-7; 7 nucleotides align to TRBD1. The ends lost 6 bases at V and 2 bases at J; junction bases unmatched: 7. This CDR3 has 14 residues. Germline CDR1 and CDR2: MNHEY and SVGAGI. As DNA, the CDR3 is TGTGCCAGCAGCCCGGGACAGTTTACCTACGAGCAGTACTTC. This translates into CASSPGQFTYEQYF.

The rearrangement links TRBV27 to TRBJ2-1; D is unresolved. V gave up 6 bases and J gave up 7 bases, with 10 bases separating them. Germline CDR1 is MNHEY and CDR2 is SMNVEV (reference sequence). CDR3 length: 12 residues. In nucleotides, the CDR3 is TGTGCCAGCAGATCCGTAGGGAATGAGCAGTTCTTC. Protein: CASRSVGNEQFF.

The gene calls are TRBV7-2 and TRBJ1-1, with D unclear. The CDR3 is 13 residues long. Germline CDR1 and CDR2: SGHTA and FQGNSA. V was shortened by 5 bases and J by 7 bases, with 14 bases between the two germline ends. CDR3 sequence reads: CASSPPPGYEAFF. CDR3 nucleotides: TGTGCCAGCAGCCCGCCCCCCGGATATGAAGCTTTCTTT. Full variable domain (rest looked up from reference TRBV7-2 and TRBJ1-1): GAGVSQSPSNKVTEKGKDVELRCDPISGHTALYWYRQSLGQGLEFLIYFQGNSAPDKSGLPSDRFSAERTGGSVSTLTIQRTQQEDSAVYLCASSPPPGYEAFFGQGTRLTVV.

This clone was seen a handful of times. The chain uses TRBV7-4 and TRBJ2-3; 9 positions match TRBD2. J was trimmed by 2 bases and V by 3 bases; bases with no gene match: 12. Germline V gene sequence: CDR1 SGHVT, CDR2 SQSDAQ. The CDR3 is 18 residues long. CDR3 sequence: CASSFSAFSGSDTDTQYF. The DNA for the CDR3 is TGTGCCAGCAGCTTTTCGGCCTTTAGCGGGAGTGACACAGATACGCAGTATTTT. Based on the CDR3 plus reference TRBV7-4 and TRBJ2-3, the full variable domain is GAGVSQSPRYKVAKRGRDVALRCDSISGHVTLYWYRQTLGQGSEVLTYSQSDAQRDKSGRPSGRFSAERPERSVSTLKIQRTEQGDSAVYLCASSFSAFSGSDTDTQYFGPGTRLTVL.

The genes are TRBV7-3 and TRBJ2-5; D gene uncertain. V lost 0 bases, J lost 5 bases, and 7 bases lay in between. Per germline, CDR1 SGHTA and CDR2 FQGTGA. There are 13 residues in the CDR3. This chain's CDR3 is CASSLTYGETQYF. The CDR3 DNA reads TGTGCCAGCAGCTTAACATACGGGGAGACCCAGTACTTC.